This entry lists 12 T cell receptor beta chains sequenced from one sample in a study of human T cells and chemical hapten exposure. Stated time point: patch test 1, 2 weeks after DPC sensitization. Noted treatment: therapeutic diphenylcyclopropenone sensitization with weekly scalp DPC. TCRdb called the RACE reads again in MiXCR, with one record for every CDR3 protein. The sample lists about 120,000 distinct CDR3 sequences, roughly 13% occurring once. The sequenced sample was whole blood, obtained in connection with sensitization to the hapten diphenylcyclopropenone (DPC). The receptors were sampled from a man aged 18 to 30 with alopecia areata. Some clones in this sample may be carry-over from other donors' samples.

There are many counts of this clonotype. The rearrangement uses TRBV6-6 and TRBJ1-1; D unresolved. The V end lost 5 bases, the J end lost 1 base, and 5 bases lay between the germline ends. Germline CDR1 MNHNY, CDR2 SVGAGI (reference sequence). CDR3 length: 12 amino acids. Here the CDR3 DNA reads TGTGCCAGCAGTCGGAGGAACACTGAAGCTTTCTTT. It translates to CASSRRNTEAFF.

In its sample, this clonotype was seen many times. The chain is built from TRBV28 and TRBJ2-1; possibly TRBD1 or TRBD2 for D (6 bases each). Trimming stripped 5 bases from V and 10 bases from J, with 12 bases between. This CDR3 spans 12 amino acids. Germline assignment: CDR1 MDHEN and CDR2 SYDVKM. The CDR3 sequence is CASSPEGGEQFF. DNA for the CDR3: TGTGCCAGCAGTCCAGAGGGGGGAGAGCAGTTCTTC.

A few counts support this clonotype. CDR3: CASSLGGAGNIQYF. Here the CDR3 DNA reads TGTGCCAGCAGCTTGGGGGGCGCAGGAAACATTCAGTACTTC. The chain carries TRBV7-2 and TRBJ2-4; D might be TRBD1 or TRBD2, each matching 6 bases. The CDR3 extends over 14 amino acids. V lost 3 bases and J lost 6, with 12 bases in between. Germline loops: CDR1 SGHTA, CDR2 FQGNSA.

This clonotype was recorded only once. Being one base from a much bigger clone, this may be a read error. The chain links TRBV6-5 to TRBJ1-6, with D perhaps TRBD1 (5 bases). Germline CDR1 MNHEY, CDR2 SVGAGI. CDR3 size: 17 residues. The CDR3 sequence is CASSYFFGGNYDSPLHF. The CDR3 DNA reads TGTGCCAGCAGTTACTTCTTCGGGGGGAACTATGATTCACCCCTCCACTTT.

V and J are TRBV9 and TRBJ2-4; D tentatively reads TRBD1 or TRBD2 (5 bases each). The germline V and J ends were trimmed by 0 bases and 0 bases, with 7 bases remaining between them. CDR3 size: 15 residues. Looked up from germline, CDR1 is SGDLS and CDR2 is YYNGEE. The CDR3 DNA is TGTGCCAGCAGCGTAGATGGGGGAGCCAAAAACATTCAGTACTTC. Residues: CASSVDGGAKNIQYF.

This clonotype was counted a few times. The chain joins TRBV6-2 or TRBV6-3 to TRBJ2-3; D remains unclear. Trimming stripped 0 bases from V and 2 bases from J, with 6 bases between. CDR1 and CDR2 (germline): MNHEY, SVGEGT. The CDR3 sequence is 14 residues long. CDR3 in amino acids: CASSYSRTTDTQYF. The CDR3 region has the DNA TGTGCCAGCAGTTACTCCCGGACCACAGATACGCAGTATTTT.

The CDR3 loop reads CASSLDAGIGTGELFF. The CDR3 region has the DNA TGTGCCAGCAGCTTAGACGCGGGGATCGGCACCGGGGAGCTGTTTTTT. The chain joins TRBV7-2 to TRBJ2-2, with D possibly matching TRBD2 (6 bases). The CDR3 covers 16 residues. Germline CDR1 and CDR2: SGHTA and FQGNSA. Trimming cost V 1 base and J 4 bases, with 13 bases left between them.

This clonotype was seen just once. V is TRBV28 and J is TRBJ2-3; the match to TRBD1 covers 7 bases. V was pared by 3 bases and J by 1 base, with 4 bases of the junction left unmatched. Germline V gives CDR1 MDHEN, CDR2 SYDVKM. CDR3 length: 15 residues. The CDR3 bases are TGTGCCAGCAGTTTCCCTGACAGGGGCACAGATACGCAGTATTTT. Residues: CASSFPDRGTDTQYF.

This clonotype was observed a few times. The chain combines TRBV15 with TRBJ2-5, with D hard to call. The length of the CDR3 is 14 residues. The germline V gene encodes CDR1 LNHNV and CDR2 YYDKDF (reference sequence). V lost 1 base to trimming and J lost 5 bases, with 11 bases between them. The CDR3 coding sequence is TGTGCCACCAGCAGAGGAAGCCTCGGGGAGACCCAGTACTTC. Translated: CATSRGSLGETQYF.

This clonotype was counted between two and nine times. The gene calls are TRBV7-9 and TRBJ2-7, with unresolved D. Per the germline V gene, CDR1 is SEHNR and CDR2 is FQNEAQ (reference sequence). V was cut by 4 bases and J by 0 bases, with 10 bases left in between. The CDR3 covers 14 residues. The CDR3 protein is CASSSPPSSYEQYF. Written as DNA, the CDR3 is TGTGCCAGCAGCTCTCCACCTAGCTCCTACGAGCAGTACTTC.

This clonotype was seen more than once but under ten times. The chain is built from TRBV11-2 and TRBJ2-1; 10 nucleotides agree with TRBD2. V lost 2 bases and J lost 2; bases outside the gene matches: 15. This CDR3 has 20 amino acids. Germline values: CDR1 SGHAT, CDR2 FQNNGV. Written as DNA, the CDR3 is TGTGCCAGCAGCTTACGGTCTGGAGCGGGGGGGCTGGGTCCCTACAATGAGCAGTTCTTC. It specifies CASSLRSGAGGLGPYNEQFF. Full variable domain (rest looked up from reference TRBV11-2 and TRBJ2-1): EAGVAQSPRYKIIEKRQSVAFWCNPISGHATLYWYQQILGQGPKLLIQFQNNGVVDDSQLPKDRFSAERLKGVDSTLKIQPAKLEDSAVYLCASSLRSGAGGLGPYNEQFFGPGTRLTVL.

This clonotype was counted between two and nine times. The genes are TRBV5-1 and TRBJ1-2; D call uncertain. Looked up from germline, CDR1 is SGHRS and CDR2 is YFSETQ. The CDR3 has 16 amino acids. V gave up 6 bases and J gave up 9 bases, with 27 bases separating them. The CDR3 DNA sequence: TGCGCCAGCACCCCCACAGTGACGTTGGGCCGCCCTCGCTACACCTTC. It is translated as CASTPTVTLGRPRYTF.